These T cell receptor beta chains were read from a single sample in a study of shared clonotypes between healthy human individuals. Clones were read by immunoSEQ multiplex PCR, and TCRdb kept only the in-frame ones, dropping some. Of roughly 2.1 million clones listed, 93% are singletons. Sample: naive CD8+ T cells from PBMCs. Receptor source: a man younger than 35 in good health. Some clones in this sample may be carry-over from other donors' samples. Both conserved end residues are part of each CDR3. Each record gives: J gene, D gene, V gene, clone size, CDR3 protein, CDR3 DNA. The D gene is left open where the match is weak. For some rows the clone size is stated as once, few or many, or as a class when expanded; others skip it.

>TRBJ1-4|-|TRBV27|-
CATGPRWGVNEKLFF
TGTGCCACCGGACCTCGGTGGGGGGTGAATGAAAAACTGTTTTTT
>TRBJ2-7|-|TRBV7-7|-
CASSSGFHEQYF
TGTGCCAGCAGCTCTGGGTTCCACGAGCAGTACTTC
>TRBJ2-1|TRBD2|TRBV7-8|once
CASSLPPGTSAFDEQFF
TGTGCCAGCAGCTTACCCCCCGGGACTAGCGCGTTTGATGAGCAGTTCTTC
>TRBJ1-5|-|TRBV19|-
CASGVGLEGQPQHF
TGTGCCAGTGGGGTAGGGCTTGAAGGTCAGCCCCAGCATTTT
>TRBJ2-5|-|TRBV30|-
CAWSVGPNPETQYF
TGTGCCTGGAGTGTTGGGCCAAACCCAGAGACCCAGTACTTC
>TRBJ2-1|-|TRBV9|-
CASSVDYGSQSNEQFF
TGTGCCAGCAGCGTAGACTACGGGAGTCAGAGCAATGAGCAGTTCTTC
>TRBJ2-7|-|TRBV4-1|-
CASSQDSYYEQYF
TGCGCCAGCAGCCAAGACAGCTACTACGAGCAGTACTTC
>TRBJ2-1|-|TRBV5-1|-
CASSLLPAGSYNEQFF
TGCGCCAGCAGCTTGCTTCCGGCCGGCTCCTACAATGAGCAGTTCTTC
>TRBJ2-2|TRBD2|TRBV27|once
CASSLLAGGAGELFF
TGTGCCAGCAGTTTACTAGCGGGAGGGGCCGGGGAGCTGTTTTTT
>TRBJ1-2|TRBD1|TRBV7-9|-
CASPDRAGYTF
TGTGCCAGCCCGGACAGGGCTGGCTACACCTTC
>TRBJ2-1|TRBD1|TRBV7-9|-
CASSLRQGIYNEQFF
TGTGCCAGCAGCTTACGACAGGGTATTTACAATGAGCAGTTCTTC
>TRBJ2-7|TRBD2|TRBV6-1|-
CASKGLARSAYF
TGTGCCAGCAAAGGACTAGCGCGGTCCGCCTACTTC
>TRBJ2-1|-|TRBV15|once
CATSRVIDNEQFF
TGTGCCACCAGCAGAGTGATCGACAATGAGCAGTTCTTC
>TRBJ2-1|-|TRBV11-2|once
CASSLRRIEQFF
TGTGCCAGCAGCTTACGGCGGATTGAGCAGTTCTTC
>TRBJ2-3|-|TRBV28|-
CASSLLTAYDTQYF
TGTGCCAGCAGTTTATTGACCGCGTACGATACGCAGTATTTT
>TRBJ2-4|-|TRBV13|-
CASSSQDSQNIQYF
TGTGCCAGCAGCTCCCAGGACAGCCAAAACATTCAGTACTTC
>TRBJ2-5|TRBD2|TRBV5-1|once
CASSDLTSGRPQETQYF
TGCGCCAGCAGCGACTTGACTAGCGGGAGACCCCAAGAGACCCAGTACTTC
>TRBJ2-1|-|TRBV11-2|-
CASSNREESYNEQFF
TGTGCCAGCAGCAACCGAGAAGAGTCCTACAATGAGCAGTTCTTC
>TRBJ1-1|-|TRBV29-1|few
CSVGGGLNTEAFF
TGCAGCGTTGGCGGGGGGCTGAACACTGAAGCTTTCTTT
>TRBJ2-1|-|TRBV7-9|once
CASSSSAEQFF
TGTGCCAGCAGCTCCTCAGCTGAGCAGTTCTTC
>TRBJ1-2|-|TRBV7-9|-
CASSLALPTGGYTF
TGTGCCAGCAGCTTAGCCCTCCCTACAGGCGGCTACACCTTC
>TRBJ2-7|TRBD2|TRBV28|-
CASSLPFRLARTPYEQYF
TGTGCCAGCAGTTTACCGTTCAGACTAGCGAGAACCCCCTACGAGCAGTACTTC
>TRBJ1-4|-|TRBV7-8|once
CASSFISGAGEKLFF
TGTGCCAGCAGCTTTATTTCAGGGGCGGGTGAAAAACTGTTTTTT
>TRBJ2-7|-|TRBV7-9|-
CASSLGTLVTGGLYEQYF
TGTGCCAGCAGCTTAGGAACACTGGTGACAGGAGGGCTCTACGAGCAGTACTTC
>TRBJ2-1|-|TRBV28|-
CASSRTRMGGNEQFF
TGTGCCAGCAGTCGGACACGTATGGGGGGCAATGAGCAGTTCTTC
>TRBJ2-1|-|TRBV10-3|-
CAISNIFGIPLFF
TGTGCCATCAGTAACATCTTCGGAATACCACTGTTCTTC
>TRBJ1-2|TRBD1|TRBV7-8|-
CASSLDRVGYTF
TGTGCCAGCAGCCTAGACAGGGTCGGCTACACCTTC
>TRBJ1-2|-|TRBV28|-
CASSLTSSGARNYGYTF
TGTGCCAGCAGTTTAACTTCTAGCGGGGCTCGGAACTATGGCTACACCTTC
>TRBJ1-2|-|TRBV5-4|-
CASSRTLGYPGYTF
TGTGCCAGCAGCCGTACGTTGGGGTACCCTGGCTACACCTTC
>TRBJ1-3|-|TRBV12-5|-
CASRSASGNTIYF
TGTGCTAGTCGCTCAGCCTCTGGAAACACCATATATTTT
>TRBJ1-2|-|TRBV19|few
CATRTGTTLDYGYTF
TGTGCCACCCGCACCGGGACAACCTTGGACTATGGCTACACCTTC
>TRBJ2-3|-|TRBV27|-
CASSSMATTDTQYF
TGTGCCAGCAGTTCCATGGCCACCACAGATACGCAGTATTTT
>TRBJ2-7|-|TRBV4-2|once
CASSPDGIYEQYF
TGTGCCAGCAGCCCCGACGGTATTTACGAGCAGTACTTC
>TRBJ1-1|-|TRBV6-5|-
CASSYSEGAGTEAFF
TGTGCCAGCAGTTACTCAGAGGGCGCGGGCACTGAAGCTTTCTTT
>TRBJ2-7|-|TRBV27|-
CASRPLPSSYEQYF
TGTGCCAGCAGACCCCTTCCGTCTTCCTACGAGCAGTACTTC
>TRBJ1-3|-|TRBV27|-
CASGLQGPGNTIYF
TGTGCCAGCGGATTACAGGGACCCGGAAACACCATATATTTT
>TRBJ2-1|-|TRBV14|-
CASSRDLGGFYNEQFF
TGTGCCAGCAGCCGCGACCTGGGGGGATTCTACAATGAGCAGTTCTTC
>TRBJ1-5|-|TRBV7-8|-
CASSFGDSHKWPQHF
TGTGCCAGCAGCTTCGGTGACAGCCATAAATGGCCCCAGCATTTT
>TRBJ1-1|-|TRBV7-9|few
CASSPGRGAFF
TGTGCCAGCAGCCCTGGTAGGGGTGCTTTCTTT